A single T cell receptor (beta chain) is shown here with its context. Its antigen remains unknown. CDR1 is MDHEN and CDR2 is SYDVKM in the germline V gene. This CDR3 comprises 16 residues. J was trimmed by 5 bases and V by 6 bases; bases with no gene match: 7. Profiling relied on immunoSEQ multiplex PCR, and the TCRdb table lists in-frame clones only, not all of them. This sample has over 110,000 clones, with around 90% found just once. The data derive from a study of T cell responses to AZD1222 COVID-19 vaccine. The study, taken as a whole, reports: Spike-spanning, vaccine-associated CD4 TCRs were dominant at 160-218 and 743-854. Repertoires were collected only later (after the peak T cell response had occurred). Increases in Spike-specific TCR breadth and depth were seen after two AZD1222 doses. White British donors predominated, females outnumbered males, and clonal diversity was possibly underestimated.

This sequence originates from an adult who received the AZD1222 COVID-19 vaccine. The rearrangement joins TRBV28 to TRBJ2-2, with 12 bases lining up with TRBD1. The sample here was peripheral blood, taken 28 days after the second AZD1222 dose. The CDR3 loop reads CASRNPGQGATGELFF. The CDR3 DNA reads as TGTGCCAGCAGGAATCCGGGACAGGGGGCGACCGGGGAGCTGTTTTTT.